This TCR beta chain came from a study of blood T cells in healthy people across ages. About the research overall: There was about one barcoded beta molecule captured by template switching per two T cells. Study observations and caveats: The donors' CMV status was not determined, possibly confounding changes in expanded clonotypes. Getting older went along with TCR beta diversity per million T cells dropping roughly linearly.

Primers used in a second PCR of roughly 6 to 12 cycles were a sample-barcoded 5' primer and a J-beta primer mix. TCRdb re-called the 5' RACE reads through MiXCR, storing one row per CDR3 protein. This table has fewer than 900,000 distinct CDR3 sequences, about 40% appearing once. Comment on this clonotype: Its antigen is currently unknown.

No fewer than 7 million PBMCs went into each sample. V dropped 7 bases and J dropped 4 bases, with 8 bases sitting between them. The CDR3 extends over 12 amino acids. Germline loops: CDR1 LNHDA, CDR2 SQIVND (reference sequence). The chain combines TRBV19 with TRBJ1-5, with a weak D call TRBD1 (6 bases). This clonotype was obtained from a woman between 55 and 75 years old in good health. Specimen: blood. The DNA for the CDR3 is TGTGCCAGTAAGGGGGGTAATCAGCCCCAGCATTTT. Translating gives CASKGGNQPQHF.